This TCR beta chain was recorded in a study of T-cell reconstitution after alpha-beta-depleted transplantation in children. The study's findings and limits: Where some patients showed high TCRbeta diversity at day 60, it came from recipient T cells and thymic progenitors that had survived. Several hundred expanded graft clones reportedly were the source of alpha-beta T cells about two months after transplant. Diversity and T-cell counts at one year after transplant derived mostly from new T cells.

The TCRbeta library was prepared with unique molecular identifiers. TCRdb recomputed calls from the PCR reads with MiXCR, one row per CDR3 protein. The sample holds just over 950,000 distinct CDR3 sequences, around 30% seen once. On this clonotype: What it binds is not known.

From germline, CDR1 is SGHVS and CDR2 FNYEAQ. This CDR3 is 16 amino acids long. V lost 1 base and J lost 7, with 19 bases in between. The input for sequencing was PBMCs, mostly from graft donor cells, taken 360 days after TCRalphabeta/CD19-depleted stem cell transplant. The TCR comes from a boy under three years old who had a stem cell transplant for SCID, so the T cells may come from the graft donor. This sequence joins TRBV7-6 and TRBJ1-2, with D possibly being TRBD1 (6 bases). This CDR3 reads CASSLDPAGESGGYTF. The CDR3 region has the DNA TGTGCCAGCAGCTTAGACCCTGCAGGGGAGTCAGGTGGCTACACCTTC.